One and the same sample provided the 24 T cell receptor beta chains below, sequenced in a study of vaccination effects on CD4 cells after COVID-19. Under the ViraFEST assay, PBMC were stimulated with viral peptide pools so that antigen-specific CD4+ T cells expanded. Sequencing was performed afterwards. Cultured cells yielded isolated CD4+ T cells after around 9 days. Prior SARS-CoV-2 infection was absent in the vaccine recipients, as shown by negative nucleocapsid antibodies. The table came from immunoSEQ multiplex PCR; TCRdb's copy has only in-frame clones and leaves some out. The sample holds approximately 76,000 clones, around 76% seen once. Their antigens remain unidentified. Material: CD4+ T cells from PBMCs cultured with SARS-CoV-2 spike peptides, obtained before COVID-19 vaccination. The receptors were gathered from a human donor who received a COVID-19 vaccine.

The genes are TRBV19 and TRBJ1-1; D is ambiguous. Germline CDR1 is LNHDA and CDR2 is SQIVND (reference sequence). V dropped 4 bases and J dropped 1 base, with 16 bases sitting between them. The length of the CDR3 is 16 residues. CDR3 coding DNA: TGTGCCAGTAGTAGTCCGGCCGCACCTTCGAACACTGAAGCTTTCTTT. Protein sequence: CASSSPAAPSNTEAFF.

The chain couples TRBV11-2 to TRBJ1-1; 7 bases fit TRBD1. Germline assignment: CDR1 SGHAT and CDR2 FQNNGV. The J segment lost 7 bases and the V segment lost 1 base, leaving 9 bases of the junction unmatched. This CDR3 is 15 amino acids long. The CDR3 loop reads CASSLGGQGGDEAFF. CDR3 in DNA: TGTGCCAGCAGCTTAGGGGGCCAGGGGGGAGATGAAGCTTTCTTT. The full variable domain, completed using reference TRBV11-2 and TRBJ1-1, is EAGVAQSPRYKIIEKRQSVAFWCNPISGHATLYWYQQILGQGPKLLIQFQNNGVVDDSQLPKDRFSAERLKGVDSTLKIQPAKLEDSAVYLCASSLGGQGGDEAFFGQGTRLTVV.

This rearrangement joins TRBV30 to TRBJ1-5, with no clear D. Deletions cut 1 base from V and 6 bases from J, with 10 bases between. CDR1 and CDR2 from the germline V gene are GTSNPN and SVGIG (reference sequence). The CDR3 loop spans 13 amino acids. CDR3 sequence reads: CAWSAGLGQPQHF. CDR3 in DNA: TGTGCCTGGAGTGCCGGTTTGGGTCAGCCCCAGCATTTT.

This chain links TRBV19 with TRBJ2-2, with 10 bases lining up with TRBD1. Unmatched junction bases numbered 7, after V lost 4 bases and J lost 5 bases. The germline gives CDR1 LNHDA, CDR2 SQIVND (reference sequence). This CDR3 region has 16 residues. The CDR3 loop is CASSTRQGAGTGELFF. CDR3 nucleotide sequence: TGTGCCAGTAGTACGAGACAGGGGGCGGGGACCGGGGAGCTGTTTTTT.

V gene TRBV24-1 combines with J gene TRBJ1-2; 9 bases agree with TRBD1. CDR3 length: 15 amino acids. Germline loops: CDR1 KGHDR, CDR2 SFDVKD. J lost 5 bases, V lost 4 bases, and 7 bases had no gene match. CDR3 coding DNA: TGTGCCACCAGTGACACCGGGACAGGGACTTATGGCTACACCTTC. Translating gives CATSDTGTGTYGYTF.

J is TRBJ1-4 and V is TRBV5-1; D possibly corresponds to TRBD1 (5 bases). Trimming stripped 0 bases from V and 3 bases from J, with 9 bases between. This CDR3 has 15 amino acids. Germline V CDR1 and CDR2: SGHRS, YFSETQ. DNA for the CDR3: TGCGCCAGCAGCTTGGAGCAGGGCTCTAATGAAAAACTGTTTTTT. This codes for CASSLEQGSNEKLFF.

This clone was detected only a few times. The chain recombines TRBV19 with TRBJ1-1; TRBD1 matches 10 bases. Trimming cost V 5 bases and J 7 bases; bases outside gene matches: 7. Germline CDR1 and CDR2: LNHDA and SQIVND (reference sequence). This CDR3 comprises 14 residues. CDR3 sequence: CASSPDRGAGEAFF. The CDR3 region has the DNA TGTGCCAGTAGTCCGGACAGGGGGGCCGGTGAAGCTTTCTTT.

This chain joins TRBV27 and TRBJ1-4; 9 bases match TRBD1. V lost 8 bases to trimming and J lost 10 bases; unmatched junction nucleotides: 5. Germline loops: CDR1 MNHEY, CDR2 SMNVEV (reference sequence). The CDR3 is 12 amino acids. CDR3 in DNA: TGTGCCAGCGGGACAGGGTTTGGAAAACTGTTTTTT. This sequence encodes CASGTGFGKLFF.

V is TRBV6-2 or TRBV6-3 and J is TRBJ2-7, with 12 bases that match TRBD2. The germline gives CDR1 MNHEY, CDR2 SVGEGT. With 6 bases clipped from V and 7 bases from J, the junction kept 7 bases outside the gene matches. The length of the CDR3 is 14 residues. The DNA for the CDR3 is TGTGCCAGCAGCCCCGGACTAGCGGGGACTGAGCAGTACGTC. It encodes CASSPGLAGTEQYV.

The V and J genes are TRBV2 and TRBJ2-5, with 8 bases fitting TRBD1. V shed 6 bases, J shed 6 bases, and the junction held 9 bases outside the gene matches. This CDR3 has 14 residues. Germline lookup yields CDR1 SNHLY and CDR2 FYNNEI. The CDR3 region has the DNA TGTGCCAGCAGGCCGGACAGGGTGTTGCAGACCCAGTACTTC. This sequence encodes CASRPDRVLQTQYF.

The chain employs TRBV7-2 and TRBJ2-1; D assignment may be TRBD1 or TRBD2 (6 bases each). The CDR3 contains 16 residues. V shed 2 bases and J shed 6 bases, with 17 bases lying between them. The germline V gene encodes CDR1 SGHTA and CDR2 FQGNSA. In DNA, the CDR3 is TGTGCCAGCAGCTTATGGGATTCGGGGGCGGGCAATGAGCAGTTCTTC. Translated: CASSLWDSGAGNEQFF.

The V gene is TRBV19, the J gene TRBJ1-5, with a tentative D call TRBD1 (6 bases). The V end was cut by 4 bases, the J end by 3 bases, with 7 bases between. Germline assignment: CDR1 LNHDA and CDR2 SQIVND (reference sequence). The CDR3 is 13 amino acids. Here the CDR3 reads CASSRDINQPQHF. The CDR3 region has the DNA TGTGCCAGTAGTAGGGACATCAATCAGCCCCAGCATTTT. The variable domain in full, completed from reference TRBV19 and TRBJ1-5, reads DGGITQSPKYLFRKEGQNVTLSCEQNLNHDAMYWYRQDPGQGLRLIYYSQIVNDFQKGDIAEGYSVSREKKESFPLTVTSAQKNPTAFYLCASSRDINQPQHFGDGTRLSIL.

CDR3 in DNA: TGTGCCAGCAGGAACAGGGGGGAAAAACTGTTTTTT. This sequence encodes CASRNRGEKLFF. The V and J genes are TRBV27 and TRBJ1-4; TRBD1 matches at 8 bases. There are 12 residues in the CDR3. V was clipped by 6 bases and J by 8 bases; unmatched bases: 2. Germline values: CDR1 MNHEY, CDR2 SMNVEV (reference sequence).

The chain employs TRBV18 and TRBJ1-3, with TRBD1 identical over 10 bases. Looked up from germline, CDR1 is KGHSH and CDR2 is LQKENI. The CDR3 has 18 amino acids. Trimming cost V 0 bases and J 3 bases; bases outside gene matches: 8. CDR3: CASSPPSRQGAIGNTIYF. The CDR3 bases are TGTGCCAGCTCACCACCTTCGAGACAGGGGGCGATTGGAAACACCATATATTTT. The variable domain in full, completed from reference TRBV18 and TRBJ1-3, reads NAGVMQNPRHLVRRRGQEARLRCSPMKGHSHVYWYRQLPEEGLKFMVYLQKENIIDESGMPKERFSAEFPKEGPSILRIQQVVRGDSAAYFCASSPPSRQGAIGNTIYFGEGSWLTVV.

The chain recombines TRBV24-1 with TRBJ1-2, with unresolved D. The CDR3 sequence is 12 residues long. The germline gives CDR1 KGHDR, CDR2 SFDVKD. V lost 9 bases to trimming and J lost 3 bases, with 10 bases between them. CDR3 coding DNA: TGTGCCACCGGTGGGGATCACTATGGCTACACCTTC. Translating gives CATGGDHYGYTF.

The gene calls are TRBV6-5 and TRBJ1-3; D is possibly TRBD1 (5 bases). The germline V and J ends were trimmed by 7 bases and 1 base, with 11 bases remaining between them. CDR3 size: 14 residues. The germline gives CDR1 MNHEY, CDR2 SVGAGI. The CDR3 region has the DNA TGTGCCAGCACTACAGGTTTGTCTGGAAACACCATATATTTT. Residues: CASTTGLSGNTIYF.

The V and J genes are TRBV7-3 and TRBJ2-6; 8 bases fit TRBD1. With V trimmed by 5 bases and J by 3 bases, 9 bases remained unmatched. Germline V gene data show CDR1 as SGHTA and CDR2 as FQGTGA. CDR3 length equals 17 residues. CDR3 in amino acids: CASSPTPQGDGANVLTF. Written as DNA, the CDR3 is TGTGCCAGCAGCCCTACACCACAGGGGGATGGGGCCAACGTCCTGACTTTC. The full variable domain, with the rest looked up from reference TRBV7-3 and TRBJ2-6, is GAGVSQTPSNKVTEKGKYVELRCDPISGHTALYWYRQSLGQGPEFLIYFQGTGAADDSGLPNDRFFAVRPEGSVSTLKIQRTERGDSAVYLCASSPTPQGDGANVLTFGAGSRLTVL.

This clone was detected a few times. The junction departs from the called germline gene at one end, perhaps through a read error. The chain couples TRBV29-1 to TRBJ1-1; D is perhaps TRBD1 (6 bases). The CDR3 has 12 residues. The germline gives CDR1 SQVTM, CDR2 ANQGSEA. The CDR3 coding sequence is TGCAGCGCAAGGGGGAGGAACCCTGAAGCTTTCTTT. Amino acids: CSARGRNPEAFF.

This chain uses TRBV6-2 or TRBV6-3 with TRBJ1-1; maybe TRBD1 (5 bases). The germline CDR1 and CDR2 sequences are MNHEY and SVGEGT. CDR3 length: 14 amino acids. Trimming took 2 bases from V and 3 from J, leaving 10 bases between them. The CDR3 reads CASSYGGLDTEAFF. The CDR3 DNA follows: TGTGCCAGCAGTTACGGGGGGTTGGACACTGAAGCTTTCTTT.

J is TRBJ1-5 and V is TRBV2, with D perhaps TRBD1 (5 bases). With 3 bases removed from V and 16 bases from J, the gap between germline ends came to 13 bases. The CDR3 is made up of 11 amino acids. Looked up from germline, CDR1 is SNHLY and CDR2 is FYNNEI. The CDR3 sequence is CASSDRGYLHF. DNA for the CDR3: TGTGCCAGCAGTGACCGGGGGTATCTACATTTT.

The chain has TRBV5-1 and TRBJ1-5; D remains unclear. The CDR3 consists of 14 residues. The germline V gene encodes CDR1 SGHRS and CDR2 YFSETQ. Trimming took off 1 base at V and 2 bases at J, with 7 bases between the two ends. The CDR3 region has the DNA TGCGCCAGCAGCTTGTATGGGGGCAATCAGCCCCAGCATTTT. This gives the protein CASSLYGGNQPQHF.

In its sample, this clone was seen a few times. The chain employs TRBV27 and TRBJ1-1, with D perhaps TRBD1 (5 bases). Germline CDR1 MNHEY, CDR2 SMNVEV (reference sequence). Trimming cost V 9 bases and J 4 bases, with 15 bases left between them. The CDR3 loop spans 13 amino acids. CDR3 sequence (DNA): TGTGCCAGTCTCAATCGACAGCTCACTGAAGCTTTCTTT. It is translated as CASLNRQLTEAFF.

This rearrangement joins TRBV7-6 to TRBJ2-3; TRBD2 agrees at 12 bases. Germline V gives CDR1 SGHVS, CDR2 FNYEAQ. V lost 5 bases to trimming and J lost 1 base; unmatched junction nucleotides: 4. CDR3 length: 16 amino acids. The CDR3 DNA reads TGTGCCAGCAGCCCTCGACTAGCGGGGGGCACAGATACGCAGTATTTT. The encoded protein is CASSPRLAGGTDTQYF.

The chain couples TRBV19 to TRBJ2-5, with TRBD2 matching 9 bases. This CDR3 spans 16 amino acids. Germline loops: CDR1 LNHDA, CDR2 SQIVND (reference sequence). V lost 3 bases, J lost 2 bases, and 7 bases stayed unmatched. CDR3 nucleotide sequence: TGTGCCAGTAGTATCGGGGGCAGCGGGGGGCAAGAGACCCAGTACTTC. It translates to CASSIGGSGGQETQYF.